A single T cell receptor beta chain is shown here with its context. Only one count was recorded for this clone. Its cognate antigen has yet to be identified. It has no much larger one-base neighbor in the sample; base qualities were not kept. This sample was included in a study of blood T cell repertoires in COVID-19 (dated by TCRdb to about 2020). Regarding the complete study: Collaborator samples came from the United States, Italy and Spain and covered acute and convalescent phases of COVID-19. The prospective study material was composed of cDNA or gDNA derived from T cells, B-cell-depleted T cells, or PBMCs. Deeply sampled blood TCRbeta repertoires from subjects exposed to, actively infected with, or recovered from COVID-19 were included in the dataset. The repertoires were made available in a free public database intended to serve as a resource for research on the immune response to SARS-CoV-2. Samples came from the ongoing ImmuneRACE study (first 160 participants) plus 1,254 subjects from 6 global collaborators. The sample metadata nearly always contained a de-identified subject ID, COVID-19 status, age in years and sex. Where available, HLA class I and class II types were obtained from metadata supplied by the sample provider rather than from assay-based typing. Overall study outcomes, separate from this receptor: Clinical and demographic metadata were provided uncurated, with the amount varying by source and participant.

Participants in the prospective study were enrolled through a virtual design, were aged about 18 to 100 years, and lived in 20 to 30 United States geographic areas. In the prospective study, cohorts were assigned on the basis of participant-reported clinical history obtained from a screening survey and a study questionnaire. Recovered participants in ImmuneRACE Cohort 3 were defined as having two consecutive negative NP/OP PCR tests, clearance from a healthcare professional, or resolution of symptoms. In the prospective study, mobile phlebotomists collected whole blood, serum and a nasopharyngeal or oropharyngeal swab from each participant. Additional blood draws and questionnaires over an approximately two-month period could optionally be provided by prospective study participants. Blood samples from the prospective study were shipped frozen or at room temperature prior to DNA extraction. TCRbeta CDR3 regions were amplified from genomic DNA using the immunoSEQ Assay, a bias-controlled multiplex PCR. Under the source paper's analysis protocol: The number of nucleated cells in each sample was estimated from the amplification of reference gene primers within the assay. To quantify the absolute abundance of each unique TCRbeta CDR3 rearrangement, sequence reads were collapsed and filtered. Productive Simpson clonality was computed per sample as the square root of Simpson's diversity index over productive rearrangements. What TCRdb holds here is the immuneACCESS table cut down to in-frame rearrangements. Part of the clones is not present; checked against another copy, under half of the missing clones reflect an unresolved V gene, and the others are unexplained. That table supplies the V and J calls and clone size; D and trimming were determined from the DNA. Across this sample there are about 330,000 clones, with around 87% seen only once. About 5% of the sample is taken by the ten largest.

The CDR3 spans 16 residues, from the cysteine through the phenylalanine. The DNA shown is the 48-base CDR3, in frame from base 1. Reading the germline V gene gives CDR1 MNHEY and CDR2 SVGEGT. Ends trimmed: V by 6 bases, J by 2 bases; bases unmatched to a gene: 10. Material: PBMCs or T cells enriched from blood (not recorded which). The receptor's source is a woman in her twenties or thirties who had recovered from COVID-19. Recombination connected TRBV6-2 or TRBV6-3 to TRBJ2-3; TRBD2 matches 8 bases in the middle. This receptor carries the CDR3 CASSHPTSGATDTQYF. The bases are TGTGCCAGCAGCCATCCTACTAGCGGAGCCACAGATACGCAGTATTTT.